The table lists the clone carrying this T cell receptor beta chain with a few counts. Germline values: CDR1 MDHEN, CDR2 SYDVKM. CDR3 length equals 13 residues. V lost 3 bases and J lost 2, with 8 bases in between. This record comes from a study of long-term antiretroviral therapy in people with HIV. Every HIV-positive participant received treatment in the United States. At the survey level, the v3.0 immunoSEQ assay was run. Method: immunoSEQ multiplex PCR; TCRdb's copy keeps in-frame clones and lacks some. This table has about 28,000 clones, around 80% appearing once. This receptor was identified in a man between 18 and 35 years old with HIV. The chain uses TRBV28 and TRBJ2-7, with unresolved D. The sample here was unsorted PBMCs, taken 1.5 years before starting antiretroviral therapy. CDR3 nucleotides: TGTGCCAGCAGTTTGACAACCCCCTACGAGCAGTACTTC. This gives the protein CASSLTTPYEQYF.